These T cell receptor beta chains were read from a single sample in a study of control samples from healthy donors and cancer patients. The assay was immunoSEQ multiplex PCR, and TCRdb's table has in-frame clones only and misses some. The data hold tens of thousands of clones, with nearly 90% observed a single time. Sequenced sample: formalin-fixed, paraffin-embedded tissue. The receptor set was obtained from a female donor with melanoma. Both conserved end residues are part of each CDR3. D genes are given only for firm matches. Rows give clone size only sometimes, using once, few, many, or a class for an expanded clone.

TRBD2 | TRBJ2-2 | NA | TRBV5-1 | TGCGCCAGCAGCTATGGACTAGCGGGAGGAAACACCGGGGAGCTGTTTTTT | CASSYGLAGGNTGELFF
NA | TRBJ1-2 | NA | TRBV7-9 | TGTGCCAGCAGCTCACAGCCTCCAACTAACTATGGCTACACCTTC | CASSSQPPTNYGYTF
NA | TRBJ2-2 | NA | TRBV6-6 | TGTGCCAGCAGGCCGGGAGCGAACACCGAGGAGCTGTTTTTT | CASRPGANTEELFF
NA | TRBJ2-7 | NA | TRBV2 | TGTGCCAGCAGTGAAAGGAGCTCCTACGAGCAGTACTTC | CASSERSSYEQYF
NA | TRBJ1-1 | NA | TRBV21-1 | TGTGCCAGTCTCCGAGCAACCTTGGCTTTCTTT | CASLRATLAFF
TRBD2 | TRBJ2-7 | NA | TRBV7-6 | TGTGCCAGCAGCCGTGACGGGAGGCCGGACGAGCAGTACTTC | CASSRDGRPDEQYF
TRBD1 | TRBJ1-2 | NA | TRBV5-1 | TGCGCCAGCAGCTTGAAACAGGGGGCAGGCTATGGCTACACCTTC | CASSLKQGAGYGYTF
NA | TRBJ1-2 | NA | TRBV9 | TGTGCCAGCAGCGGCGGGACAATGCGTGGCTACACCTTC | CASSGGTMRGYTF
TRBD1 | TRBJ1-3 | NA | TRBV13 | TGTGCCAGCAGCTTAGAGACAGGGGGCTGGAGCTCTGGAAACACCATATATTTT | CASSLETGGWSSGNTIYF
TRBD2 | TRBJ2-1 | NA | TRBV2 | TGTGCCAGCAGGAGGGAACTAGCGGCCTACAATGAGCAGTTCTTC | CASRRELAAYNEQFF
TRBD1 | TRBJ2-7 | NA | TRBV5-1 | TGCGCCAGCAGCTTGGGACAGGGCTTCTCCTATGAGCAGTACTTC | CASSLGQGFSYEQYF
TRBD1 | TRBJ2-1 | NA | TRBV3-1/TRBV3-2 | TGTGCCAGCAGCCATACGGGACAGGGGGCCAATGAGCAGTTCTTC | CASSHTGQGANEQFF
NA | TRBJ2-7 | NA | TRBV6-2/TRBV6-3 | TGTGCCAGCAGTGGGGCCTTTGCGGGGACCTACGAGCAGTACTTC | CASSGAFAGTYEQYF
NA | TRBJ1-6 | NA | TRBV7-9 | TGTGCCAGCAGTTCTACAGGGACTAATTCACCCCTCCACTTT | CASSSTGTNSPLHF
TRBD1 | TRBJ1-1 | once | TRBV3-1/TRBV3-2 | TGTGCCAGCAGCCCCATACCGGCCAGGGGGTCCACTGAAGCTTTCTTT | CASSPIPARGSTEAFF
NA | TRBJ2-1 | once | TRBV28 | TGTGCCAGCAGTGGTACTAGGGGTGACCGGTACAATGAGCAGTTCTTC | CASSGTRGDRYNEQFF
TRBD1 | TRBJ1-2 | NA | TRBV7-9 | TGTGCCAGCAGCTTGGACAGGCCTAACTATGGCTACACCTTC | CASSLDRPNYGYTF
NA | TRBJ2-1 | NA | TRBV19 | TGTGCCAGTAGTGCATACAGGGACAATGAGCAGTTCTTC | CASSAYRDNEQFF
NA | TRBJ1-5 | NA | TRBV7-6 | TGTGCCAGCAGCTTAGTTAGGGGGAATCAGCCCCAGCATTTT | CASSLVRGNQPQHF
NA | TRBJ1-1 | few | TRBV11-1 | TGTGCCAGCAGCCGGACTGTCATGAACACTGAAGCTTTCTTT | CASSRTVMNTEAFF
NA | TRBJ2-7 | NA | TRBV11-2 | TGTGCCAGCAGCGTATCCTACGAGCAGTACTTC | CASSVSYEQYF
NA | TRBJ1-5 | once | TRBV5-5 | TGTGCCAGCAGCTTGGGGCATCGGGATCAGCCCCAGCATTTT | CASSLGHRDQPQHF
NA | TRBJ1-2 | few | TRBV6-2/TRBV6-3 | TGTGCCAGCAGTTACTCGATGCAGAGAAATGGCTACACCTTC | CASSYSMQRNGYTF
NA | TRBJ2-2 | NA | TRBV2 | TGTGCCAGCAGTTTCAGACAGACGAACACCGGGGAGCTGTTTTTT | CASSFRQTNTGELFF
TRBD1 | TRBJ1-1 | NA | TRBV20-1 | TGCAGTGCTAGTAAACAGGGGCGCGATGAAGCTTTCTTT | CSASKQGRDEAFF
TRBD2 | TRBJ2-5 | NA | TRBV18 | TGTGCCAGCTCACCCCCTGGACTAGCGGGAAGGTGGGAGACCCAGTACTTC | CASSPPGLAGRWETQYF
TRBD1 | TRBJ2-7 | few | TRBV10-3 | TGTGCCATCAGTGTAGGACAGGGTAGCTCTGGGGAGCAGTACTTC | CAISVGQGSSGEQYF
TRBD1 | TRBJ1-3 | NA | TRBV6-1 | TGTGCCAGCAAGGACAGGGAACTTTCTGGAAACACCATATATTTT | CASKDRELSGNTIYF